Given below is one T cell receptor (beta chain) in context. Its antigen is currently unknown. This may come from a read error, since a much larger clone is one base off. Between the trimmed V and J ends, which lost 3 bases and 6 bases, there was a span of 11 bases. The CDR3 is 13 residues long. CDR1 KGHDR and CDR2 SFDVKD come from the germline V gene. Patients were left out if they had other autoimmune diseases, uncontrolled infections, pregnancy or lactation. The data were obtained in a study of Graves' ophthalmopathy and Graves' hyperthyroidism. Study-level background: Upon initial diagnosis and before any treatment, peripheral blood was collected.

Investigators amplified TCR beta CDR3 regions from RNA transcripts. HTBI primers were used in a first-round RT-PCR, which preceded a second-round multiplex PCR. TCRdb itself ran the multiplex PCR reads through MiXCR, one entry per CDR3 protein. The sample includes around 670,000 distinct CDR3 sequences, 40% of them seen just once. Notes on the study in general: A roughly 83% specificity and 85% to 90% sensitivity were achieved by a 13-signature model that separated ophthalmopathy from stable hyperthyroidism. The blood repertoire also included most expanded thyroid clonotypes above 0.001 frequency.

This chain links TRBV24-1 with TRBJ2-7; D gene uncertain. Sequencing used peripheral blood. The TCR originated in an adult man with Graves' ophthalmopathy. Here the CDR3 reads CATSDRNSREQYF. The CDR3 coding sequence is TGTGCCACCAGTGATCGGAACAGTCGCGAGCAGTACTTC.